This T cell receptor (beta chain) is from a study of CD8+ T cells in alopecia areata. Across the whole study: Once tofacitinib had been taken for 6 to 18 months, 6 months off drug followed. Notes on the study in general: The study found tofacitinib significantly decreased scalp clonality and expanded CD8+ clones among the top 100. Many of the expanded lesional clones endured in scalp and blood while on tofacitinib.

Sequencing templates came from extracted RNA that was reverse transcribed into cDNA. Some clones are missing from TCRdb's copy, which holds only in-frame ones; the method was immunoSEQ multiplex PCR. In the table there are about 90,000 clones, around 40% of which are singletons. Treatment given: oral pan-JAK inhibitor, 5-10 mg twice daily. PBMCs, the starting material, were the source of sorted CD4+ and CD8+ T cells. This clone was recorded only once. Its antigen is as yet unknown. CDR1 is SGDLS and CDR2 is YYNGEE in the germline V gene. The CDR3 totals 17 residues. V dropped 0 bases and J dropped 4 bases, with 20 bases sitting between them.

The gene calls are TRBV9 and TRBJ2-7; D is possibly TRBD1 (5 bases). The sample consisted of CD8+ T cells sorted from blood, taken at week 24, from a patient treated with tofacitinib. The source of this sequence is a human donor with alopecia areata. CDR3 in DNA: TGTGCCAGCAGCGTAGAAGAGATAGGGGTAAGAATTTACGAGCAGTACTTC. Translated, it gives CASSVEEIGVRIYEQYF.